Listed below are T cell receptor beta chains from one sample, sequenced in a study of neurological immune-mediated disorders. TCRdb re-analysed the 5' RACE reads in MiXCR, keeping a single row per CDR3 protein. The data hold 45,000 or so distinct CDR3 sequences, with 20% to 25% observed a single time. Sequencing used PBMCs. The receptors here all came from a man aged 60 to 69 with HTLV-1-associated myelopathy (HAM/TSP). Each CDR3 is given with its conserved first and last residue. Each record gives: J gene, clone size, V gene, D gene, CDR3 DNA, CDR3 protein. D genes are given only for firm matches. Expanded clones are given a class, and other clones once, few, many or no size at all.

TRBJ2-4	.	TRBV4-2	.	TGTGCCAGCAGCCAAGGTTTAGGTAACATTCAGTACTTC	CASSQGLGNIQYF
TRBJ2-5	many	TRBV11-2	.	TGTGCCAGCAGCTTAGGACAAGAGACCCAGTACTTC	CASSLGQETQYF
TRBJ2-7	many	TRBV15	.	TGTGCCACCAGCAGAGATCAAGGCCCATACGAGCAGTACTTC	CATSRDQGPYEQYF
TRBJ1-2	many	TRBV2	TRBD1	TGTGCCAGCGGGACAGGGGGCCGCGACTTC	CASGTGGRDF
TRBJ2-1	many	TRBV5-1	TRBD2	TGCGCCAGCAGCTTGGAGACTAGCGGGTTCACTGAGCAGTTCTTC	CASSLETSGFTEQFF
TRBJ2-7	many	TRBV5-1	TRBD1	TGCGCCAGCAGCTTGGGACAGGGGGCGCACGAGCAGTACTTC	CASSLGQGAHEQYF
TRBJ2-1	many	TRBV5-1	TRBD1	TGCGCCAGCAGCTTGAATACCGGACAGGGCGAAGAGCAGTTCTTC	CASSLNTGQGEEQFF
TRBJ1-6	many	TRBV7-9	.	TGTGCCAGCAGCTTTGCAGACTATAATTCACCCCTCCACTTT	CASSFADYNSPLHF
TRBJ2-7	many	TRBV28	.	TGTGCCAGCAGTTTTCACCTAGCCGAACTAACCTACGAGCAGTACTTC	CASSFHLAELTYEQYF
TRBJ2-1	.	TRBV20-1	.	TGCAGTGCTAGAGATTTCGAGGGTTCAGGCAATGAGCAGTTCTTC	CSARDFEGSGNEQFF
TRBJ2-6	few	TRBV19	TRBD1	TGTGCCAGTAGTTCGGGACAGGGCAGCTCTGGGGCCAACGTCCTGACTTTC	CASSSGQGSSGANVLTF
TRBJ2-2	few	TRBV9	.	TGTGCCAGCAGCGTAGGTTTGGCAGCTTCTACCGGGGAGCTGTTTTTT	CASSVGLAASTGELFF
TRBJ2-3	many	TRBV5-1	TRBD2	TGCGCCAGCAGCTTTAGCGGGAGGGCATCAGATACGCAGTATTTT	CASSFSGRASDTQYF
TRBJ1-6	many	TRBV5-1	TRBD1	TGCGCCAGCAGCGCGGACAGGGGATTTGATTCACCCCTCCACTTT	CASSADRGFDSPLHF
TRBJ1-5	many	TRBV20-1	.	TGCAGTGCTAGAGAAGCGGGCAGGCTGAATCAGCCCCAGCATTTT	CSAREAGRLNQPQHF
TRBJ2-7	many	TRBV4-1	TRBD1	TGCGCCAGCAGCAACGGACAGGGATACGAGCAGTACTTC	CASSNGQGYEQYF
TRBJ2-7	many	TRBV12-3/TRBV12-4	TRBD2	TGTGCCAGCAGTTTAGAGGCGGGACTAGCGGGATACGAGCAGTACTTC	CASSLEAGLAGYEQYF
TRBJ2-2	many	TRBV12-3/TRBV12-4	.	TGTGCCAGCAGCTCATGGGCAAGGGCCGGGGAGCTGTTTTTT	CASSSWARAGELFF
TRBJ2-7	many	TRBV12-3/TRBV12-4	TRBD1	TGTGCCAGCAGTTTCCAACAGGGGGCTCGGCCCGGACGCTCCTACGAGCAGTACTTC	CASSFQQGARPGRSYEQYF
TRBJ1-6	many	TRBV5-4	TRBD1	TGTGCCAGCACTCGCGACCCGGACAGGTCAAATTCACCCCTCCACTTT	CASTRDPDRSNSPLHF
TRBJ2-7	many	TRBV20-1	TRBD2	TGCAGTGCTAGAGAAGGGACTAGCTCGTACGAGCAGTACTTC	CSAREGTSSYEQYF
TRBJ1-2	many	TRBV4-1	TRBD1	TGCGCCAGCAGCCGGGACAGCAATCCCAATGGCTACACCTTC	CASSRDSNPNGYTF
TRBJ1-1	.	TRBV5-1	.	TGCGCCAGCAGCCTGACCGGGACTTACCTAAACACTGGAGCTTTCTTT	CASSLTGTYLNTGAFF
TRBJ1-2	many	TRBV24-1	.	TGTGCCACCAGTGGAACAGGTAGCTATGGCTACACCTTC	CATSGTGSYGYTF
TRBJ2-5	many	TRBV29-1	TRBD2	TGCAGCGTTGGACTAGCGGGAGGAGAGACCCAGTACTTC	CSVGLAGGETQYF
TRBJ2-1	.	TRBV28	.	TGTGCCAGCAGTCAGGGACGGCCCAACAATGAGCAGTTCTTC	CASSQGRPNNEQFF
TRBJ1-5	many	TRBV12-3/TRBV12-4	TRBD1	TGTGCCAGCACAGGGGGCCCAACTGAGCCCCAGCATTTT	CASTGGPTEPQHF
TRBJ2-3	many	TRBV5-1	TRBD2	TGCGCCAGCCTGGCGGGAGGGCCGGCAGATACGCAGTATTTT	CASLAGGPADTQYF
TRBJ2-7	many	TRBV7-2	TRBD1	TGTGCCAGCAGCTCGGGACAGGGACACGAGCAGTACTTC	CASSSGQGHEQYF
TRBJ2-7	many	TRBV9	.	TGTGCCAGCAGCGTAGACTCCGGGACGCCCTACGAGCAGTACTTC	CASSVDSGTPYEQYF
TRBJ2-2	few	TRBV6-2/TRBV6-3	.	TGTGCCAGCAGCTGGACTGAAACCGGGGAGCTGTTTTTT	CASSWTETGELFF
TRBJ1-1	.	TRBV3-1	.	TGTGCCAGCAGCCAAGATCTTACCGAGTCTGAAGCTTTCTTT	CASSQDLTESEAFF
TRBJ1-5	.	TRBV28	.	TGTGCCAGCAGTCCCGGGGGGGGTGTGAGCAATCAGCCCCAGCATTTT	CASSPGGGVSNQPQHF
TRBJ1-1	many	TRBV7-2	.	TGTGCCAGCAGCTTAGGTGAACGAGGGACGGCTTTCTTT	CASSLGERGTAFF
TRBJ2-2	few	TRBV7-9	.	TGTGCCAGCAGCTCAAGGACGGGGAACACCGGGGAGCTGTTTTTT	CASSSRTGNTGELFF
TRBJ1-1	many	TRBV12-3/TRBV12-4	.	TGTGCCAGCAGTTTCGCGGGGGAGAAGGGAGCTTTCTTT	CASSFAGEKGAFF
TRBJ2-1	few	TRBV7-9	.	TGTGCCAGCAGCCTCTATCCCCTACCGGAGTTCTTC	CASSLYPLPEFF
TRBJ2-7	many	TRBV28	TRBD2	TGTGCCAGCAGGGGGGGACTAGCGGGAGGGGCGTCGGACTTC	CASRGGLAGGASDF
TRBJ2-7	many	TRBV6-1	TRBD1	TGTGCCAGCAGTGAACTCGACAGGGGGCTCTACGAGCAGTACTTC	CASSELDRGLYEQYF
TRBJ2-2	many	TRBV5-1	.	TGCGCCAGCAGCTTGGGCGCTTCGAACACCGGGGAGCTGTTTTTT	CASSLGASNTGELFF
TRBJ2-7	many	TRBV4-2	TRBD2	TGTGCCAGCAGCCAAGCGAAGGGGGGGGTACGGCGGGAGGGCCACTACGAGCAGTACTTC	CASSQAKGGVRREGHYEQYF
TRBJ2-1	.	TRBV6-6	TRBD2	TGTGCCAGCAGTCTCGACCAACGGACTAGCTACAATGAGCAGTTCTTC	CASSLDQRTSYNEQFF
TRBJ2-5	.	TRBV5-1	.	TGCGCCAGCAGCCCGGGACGGGAGACCCAGTACTTC	CASSPGRETQYF
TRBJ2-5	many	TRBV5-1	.	TGCGCCAGCAGCTCCCCCAACGACCAAGAGACCCAGTACTTC	CASSSPNDQETQYF
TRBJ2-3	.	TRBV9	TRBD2	TGTGCCAGCAGCGCGAACCCTCATGCTAGCGGGAGCACAGATACGCAGTATTTT	CASSANPHASGSTDTQYF
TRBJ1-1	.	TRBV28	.	TGTGCCAGCAGTTTATCAAGGATGAACACTGAAGCTTTCTTT	CASSLSRMNTEAFF
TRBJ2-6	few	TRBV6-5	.	TGTGCCAGCAATTGGGAGGGGGCCGGGGCCAACGTCCTGACTTTC	CASNWEGAGANVLTF
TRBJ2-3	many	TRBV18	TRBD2	TGTGCCAGCTCCCCGGGGGCTAGCGGGGCAGATACGCAGTATTTT	CASSPGASGADTQYF
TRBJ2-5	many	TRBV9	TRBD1	TGTGCCAGCAGCCCCCGGACAGGACGAGAGACCCAGTACTTC	CASSPRTGRETQYF
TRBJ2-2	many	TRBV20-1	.	TGCAGTGCCGCAAGCCCCCTGGGGGTCGTCAGCAACACCGGGGAGCTGTTTTTT	CSAASPLGVVSNTGELFF
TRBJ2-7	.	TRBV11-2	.	TGTGCCAGCAGCCCCATAGGGGGACACGCGGGCGAGCAGTACTTC	CASSPIGGHAGEQYF
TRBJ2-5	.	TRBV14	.	TGTGCCAGCAGCCAAGATAGGTGGGGCCCGGAGACCCAGTACTTC	CASSQDRWGPETQYF
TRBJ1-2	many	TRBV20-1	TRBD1	TGCAGTGCTAGAACACCGGGACAGGGGGCGTCGGGCTACACCTTC	CSARTPGQGASGYTF
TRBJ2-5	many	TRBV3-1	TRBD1	TGTGCCAGCAGCCCCGGGACAGGGGATCGAGGGGTGTCTAAAGAGACCCAGTACTTC	CASSPGTGDRGVSKETQYF
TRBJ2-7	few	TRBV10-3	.	TGTGCCATCTCAATCGGGGGAGCCCCTGGCGAGCAGTACTTC	CAISIGGAPGEQYF